The 3 T cell receptor beta chains reported below all come from one sample, sequenced in a study of cytomegalovirus exposure and HLA in healthy donors. Primers included in the PCR were 60 Vbeta and 13 Jbeta primers. Only in-frame clones appear in the TCRdb table, and some are missing; sequencing was by immunoSEQ multiplex PCR. This table has approximately 99,000 clones, over 75% appearing once. What was sequenced was PBMCs. These receptors were taken from a man aged 35-49 years in good health and CMV-seropositive.

The V call is TRBV28, the J call TRBJ2-7; TRBD1 agrees at 10 bases. Looked up from germline, CDR1 is MDHEN and CDR2 is SYDVKM. V was pared by 6 bases and J by 2 bases, with 4 bases of the junction left unmatched. The CDR3 has 14 residues. The CDR3 spells CASRRTGGPYEQYF. In DNA form, the CDR3 reads TGTGCCAGCAGGAGGACAGGGGGGCCCTACGAGCAGTACTTC.

The CDR3 DNA reads as TGCGCCAGCACCTCAAGGTGGCAGGGGGGTGAAAAACTGTTTTTT. Residues: CASTSRWQGGEKLFF. This chain uses TRBV4-1 with TRBJ1-4; 7 nucleotides align to TRBD1. This CDR3 contains 15 residues. Germline CDR1 reads MGHRA; CDR2 reads YSYEKL. Unmatched junction bases numbered 12, after V lost 7 bases and J lost 7 bases.

The V and J genes are TRBV9 and TRBJ2-1; 9 bases align to TRBD2. Germline CDR1 is SGDLS and CDR2 is YYNGEE. This CDR3 is built from 13 residues. J lost 4 bases, V lost 7 bases, and 3 bases had no gene match. The CDR3 DNA reads as TGTGCCAGCCAGACTAGCGGATACAATGAGCAGTTCTTC. This translates into CASQTSGYNEQFF.